This section outlines one T cell receptor (beta chain) sequence together with its context. The antigen it recognizes is unknown. No quality values exist for individual bases; no much larger clone is one base distant. Germline trimming amounts to 6 bases on V and 3 bases on J, with 5 as the count of junction bases outside the gene matches. From the germline V gene, CDR1 is MNHEY and CDR2 is SVGAGI. The CDR3 covers 14 residues, taking in both the cysteine and the valine. Only the CDR3 portion is preserved as DNA: 42 bases, with reading frame beginning at the first base. The sample belongs to a study of vaccination effects on CD4 cells after COVID-19 (dated by TCRdb to the early 2020s). Regarding the study in general: Across the study, the median time from the second dose to post-vaccine sampling was 72 days (range 14 to 241). In both COVID-19 convalescent patients and infection-naive vaccine recipients, the study compared SARS-CoV-2 spike-specific CD4+ TCR repertoires from before mRNA vaccination with those from after it. Altogether, roughly 10 COVID-19 convalescent patients and several SARS-CoV-2-naive healthy vaccine recipients made up the full study. In the study, cultures from other donors were sequenced using the Oncomine TCR Beta short-read assay on an Illumina iSeq 100. Findings and caveats that apply to the study as a whole: Limitations of the study were the small number of convalescent patients and the absence of early post-infection timepoints. At late post-vaccination timepoints, both infection-induced and vaccine-induced clones showed marked clonal contraction, consistent with waning T cell responses. In healthy vaccine recipients, vaccine-induced clones were almost all SARS-CoV-2 mono-reactive, with only 1 of 255 being cross-reactive with common cold coronaviruses.

In the ViraFEST assay, PBMC were stimulated with viral peptide pools, and antigen-specific CD4+ T cell clonotypes were then identified by expansion using TCR sequencing. After 10 to 11 days of culture, CD4+ T cells were isolated with the EasySep CD4+ T cell isolation kit. Participants received two doses of either the BNT162b2 or the mRNA-1273 mRNA SARS-CoV-2 vaccine. None of the healthy vaccine recipients had a prior SARS-CoV-2 infection, which was confirmed by nucleocapsid antibody tests that came back negative both before and after vaccination. Roughly 2.1 million PBMC per well were cultured in IMDM with roughly 5% human AB serum, 9 to 10 IU/ml IL-2 and gentamicin, plus 10 ug/ml peptides. Half of the culture medium was replaced with fresh IL-2-containing medium on days 3 and 7. Unless otherwise noted, each peptide stimulation condition was cultured in triplicate wells. Using Ficoll-Paque Plus gradient centrifugation, PBMC were separated from whole blood and then either used fresh or cryopreserved at -140C. The overlapping peptide pools covered the spike proteins of SARS-CoV-2 and of the common cold coronaviruses HCoV-NL63, HCoV-OC43 and HCoV-229E. The QIAamp micro DNA kit was used to extract genomic DNA from the cultured CD4+ T cells.

Receptor libraries were prepared by the immunoSEQ multiplex PCR assay. DNA from the cultured and isolated CD4+ T cells underwent TCR beta CDR3 sequencing. As for how the authors treated the data: Non-productive TCR sequences were removed and reads were trimmed to the CDR3 region, keeping CDR3s of at least 7 amino acids. Antigen-specific clonotypes were identified with the MANAFEST web app by comparing expansion in peptide wells against reference cultures. To count as positive, a clone had to show expansion at FDR<0.05 compared with the reference and with all other wells, an odds ratio above 5, and a frequency above 0.1% in two replicate wells. A clonotype was called cross-reactive if it was significantly expanded both in SARS-CoV-2 spike wells and in at least one common cold coronavirus spike condition. CDR3 similarity was assessed by Levenshtein distance using the stringdist R package, and unrooted trees were constructed with ape in R 3.6.1. Held by TCRdb, this immuneACCESS table contains in-frame sequences only and omits some clones. Under half of the omission traces to an unresolved V gene where checked; the cause of the rest is unknown. From that table come the V and J calls and clone size; the DNA was used to work out D and trimming. This sample is represented by about 66,000 clones; 76% of them were singletons. The top ten clones comprise about 0.91% of the sample.

This receptor was obtained from a human donor who received a COVID-19 vaccine. This specimen consisted of CD4+ T cells from PBMCs cultured with HCoV-OC43 spike peptides, obtained after COVID-19 vaccination. The intended sense of this specimen's cell subset or site label: HCoV-OC43 spike overlapping peptide pool stimulation. Recombination connected TRBV6-5 to TRBJ2-7, and 10 junction bases match TRBD1. This receptor has the CDR3 CASRFDRGLYEQYV. In nucleotide form, the sequence is TGTGCCAGCAGATTCGACAGGGGGCTCTACGAGCAGTACGTC.